This T cell receptor (beta chain) was retrieved from a study of cytotoxic CD8 clonotypes in ibrutinib-treated CLL. In the study overall: By median roughly 74 months, about 12 had progressed and around 15 stayed remitted; responses had been 2 complete and about 25 partial. Samples yielded averages of 250,000 or so productive templates and almost 95,000 productive rearrangements. Whole-study findings and limits: The study found public clonotypes uncommon, contracting or stable on treatment. Baseline clonality exceeded age-matched healthy donors and tracked circulating CD8+ T-cell counts.

This clone was picked up a small number of times. Its antigen is not known. CDR1 is SQVTM, CDR2 ANQGSEA, per germline. The CDR3 spans 14 residues. J gave up 3 bases and V 5 bases, and 10 bases lay outside the gene matches. Clones were read by immunoSEQ multiplex PCR, and TCRdb kept only the in-frame ones, dropping some. The table lists 20,000 or so clones, 74% of them singletons. Material: PBMCs, obtained before ibrutinib treatment. This TCR came from a human donor with chronic lymphocytic leukemia. The V call is TRBV29-1, the J call TRBJ2-7; TRBD2 matches 7 bases. The CDR3 protein is CSVTHGLEGYEQYF. For the CDR3, the DNA is TGCAGCGTTACTCACGGACTAGAAGGCTACGAGCAGTACTTC.